Below, one TCR beta chain is given with its context. Its antigen is still unknown. The CDR3 length is 15 residues. CDR1 is SGHAT and CDR2 is FQNNGV in the germline V gene. The V end was cut by 2 bases, the J end by 2 bases, with 12 bases between. The sample is drawn from a study of cytomegalovirus exposure and HLA in healthy donors. Background on the study: Unique TCRs numbering some 93 million, obtained from HLA-typed donors, made up an early data release.

60 Vbeta and 13 Jbeta primers were used in PCR. Clones were sequenced by immunoSEQ multiplex PCR, and TCRdb holds only the in-frame ones, with some missing. The table shows about 120,000 clones, with over 65% occurring only once. Study results and limitations: A few of the chains that were CMV-associated were confirmed in vitro to be specific for CMV antigens. Prediction of most subjects' HLA-A and HLA-B alleles by TCR beta sequences was reportedly accurate.

The source is a man aged 18 to 29 in good health and CMV-seropositive. V gene TRBV11-2 combines with J gene TRBJ1-1, with D unresolved. What was sequenced was PBMCs. The CDR3 coding sequence is TGTGCCAGCAGCTTACTGGCGTCGGGTAACACTGAAGCTTTCTTT. Translated, it gives CASSLLASGNTEAFF.